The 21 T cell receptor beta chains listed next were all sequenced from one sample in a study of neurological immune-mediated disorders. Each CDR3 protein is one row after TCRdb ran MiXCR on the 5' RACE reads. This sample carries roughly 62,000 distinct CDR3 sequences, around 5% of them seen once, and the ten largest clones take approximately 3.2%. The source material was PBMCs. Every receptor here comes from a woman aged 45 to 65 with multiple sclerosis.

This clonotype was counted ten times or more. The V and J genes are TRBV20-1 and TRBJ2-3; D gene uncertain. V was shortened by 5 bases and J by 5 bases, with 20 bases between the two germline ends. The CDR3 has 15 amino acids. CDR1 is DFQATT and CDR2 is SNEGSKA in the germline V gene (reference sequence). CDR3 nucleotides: TGCAGTGCTCAGAGGAGTGCGACTCGGAAAGATACGCAGTATTTT. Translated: CSAQRSATRKDTQYF.

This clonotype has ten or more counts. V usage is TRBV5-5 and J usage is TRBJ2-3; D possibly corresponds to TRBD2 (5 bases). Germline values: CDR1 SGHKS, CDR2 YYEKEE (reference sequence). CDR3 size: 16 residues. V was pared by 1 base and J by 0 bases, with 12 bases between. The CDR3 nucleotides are TGTGCCAGCAGCTTGAGTCGGGGTTCTAGCACAGATACGCAGTATTTT. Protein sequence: CASSLSRGSSTDTQYF.

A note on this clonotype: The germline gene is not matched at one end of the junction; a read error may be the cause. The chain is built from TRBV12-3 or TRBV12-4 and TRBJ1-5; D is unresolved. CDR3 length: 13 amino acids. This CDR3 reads CASSWGIGQPQNF. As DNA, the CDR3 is TGTGCCAGCAGTTGGGGTATTGGTCAGCCCCAGAATTTT.

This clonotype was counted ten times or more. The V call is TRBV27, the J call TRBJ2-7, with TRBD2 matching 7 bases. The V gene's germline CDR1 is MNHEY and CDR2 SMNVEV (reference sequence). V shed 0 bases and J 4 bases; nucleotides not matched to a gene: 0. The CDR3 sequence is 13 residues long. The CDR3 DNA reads TGTGCCAGCAGTTTATCGGGAGGGTACGAGCAGTACGTC. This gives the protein CASSLSGGYEQYV.

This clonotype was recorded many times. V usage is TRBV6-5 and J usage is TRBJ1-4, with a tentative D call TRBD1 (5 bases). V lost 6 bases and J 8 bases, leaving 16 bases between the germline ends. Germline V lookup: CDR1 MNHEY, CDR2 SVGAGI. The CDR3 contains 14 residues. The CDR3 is CASSDSLEWEKLFF. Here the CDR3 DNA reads TGTGCCAGCAGCGACAGCTTGGAGTGGGAAAAACTGTTTTTT.

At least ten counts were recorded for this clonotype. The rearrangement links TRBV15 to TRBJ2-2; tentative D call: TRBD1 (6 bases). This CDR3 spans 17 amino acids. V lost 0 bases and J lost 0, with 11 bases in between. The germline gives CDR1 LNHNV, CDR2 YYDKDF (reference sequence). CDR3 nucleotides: TGTGCCACCAGCAGAGATTCAGGGGCTCCGAACACCGGGGAGCTGTTTTTT. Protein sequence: CATSRDSGAPNTGELFF.

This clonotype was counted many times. The CDR3 DNA sequence: TGTGCCACCAGAGGGGCGGGGGAGACCCAGTACTTC. It yields the protein CATRGAGETQYF. The V call is TRBV15, the J call TRBJ2-5, with a possible D match to TRBD2 (6 bases). Germline loops: CDR1 LNHNV, CDR2 YYDKDF (reference sequence). The CDR3 contains 12 residues. With 6 bases removed from V and 5 bases from J, the gap between germline ends came to 10 bases.

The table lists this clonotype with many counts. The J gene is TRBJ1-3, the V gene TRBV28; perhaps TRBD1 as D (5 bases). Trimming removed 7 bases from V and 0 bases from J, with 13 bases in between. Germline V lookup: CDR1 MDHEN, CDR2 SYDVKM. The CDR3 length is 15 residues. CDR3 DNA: TGTGCCAGCACCTTCCGGGGCCTCTCTGGAAACACCATATATTTT. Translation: CASTFRGLSGNTIYF.

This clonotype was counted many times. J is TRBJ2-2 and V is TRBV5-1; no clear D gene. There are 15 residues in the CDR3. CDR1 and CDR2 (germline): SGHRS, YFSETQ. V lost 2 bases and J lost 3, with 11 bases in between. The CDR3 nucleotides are TGCGCCAGCAGCTTTGGCGGTTTTGACACCGGGGAGCTGTTTTTT. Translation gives CASSFGGFDTGELFF.

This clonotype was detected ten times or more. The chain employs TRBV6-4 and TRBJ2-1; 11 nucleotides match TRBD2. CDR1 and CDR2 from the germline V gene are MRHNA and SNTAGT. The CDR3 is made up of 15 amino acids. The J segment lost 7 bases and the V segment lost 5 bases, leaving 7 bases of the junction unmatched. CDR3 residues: CASSPVAGGRNEQFF. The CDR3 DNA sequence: TGTGCCAGCAGTCCAGTAGCGGGGGGGCGAAATGAGCAGTTCTTC.

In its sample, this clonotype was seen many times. The CDR3 nucleotides are TGTGCCAGCAGTCTAGGACAATTTGGAGGCTACACCTTC. Its translation: CASSLGQFGGYTF. This chain uses TRBV12-3 or TRBV12-4 with TRBJ1-2; weak D call: TRBD1 (5 bases). The CDR3 covers 13 residues. Trimming removed 5 bases at V and 8 bases at J, with 15 bases between.

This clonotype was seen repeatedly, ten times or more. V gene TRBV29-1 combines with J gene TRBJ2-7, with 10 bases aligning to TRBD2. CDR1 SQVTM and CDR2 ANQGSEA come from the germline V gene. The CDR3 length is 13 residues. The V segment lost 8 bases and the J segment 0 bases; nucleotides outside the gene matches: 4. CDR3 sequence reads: CSYSGGPSYEQYF. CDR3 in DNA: TGCAGCTATAGCGGGGGGCCCTCCTACGAGCAGTACTTC.

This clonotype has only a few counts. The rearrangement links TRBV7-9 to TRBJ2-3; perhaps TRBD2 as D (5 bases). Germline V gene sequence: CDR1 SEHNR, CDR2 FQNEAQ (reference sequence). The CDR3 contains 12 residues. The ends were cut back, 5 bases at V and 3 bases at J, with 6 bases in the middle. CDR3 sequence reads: CASSSGTDTQYF. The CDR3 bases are TGTGCCAGCAGCAGCGGAACAGATACGCAGTATTTT.

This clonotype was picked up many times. CDR3 protein: CASSQATGTGGELFF. The CDR3 DNA is TGCGCCAGCAGCCAAGCCACAGGAACCGGCGGGGAGCTGTTTTTT. This chain links TRBV4-3 with TRBJ2-2; D is perhaps TRBD1 (5 bases). The CDR3 loop spans 15 amino acids. Germline V gene lookup returns CDR1 LGHNA and CDR2 YSLEER. V was shortened by 1 base and J by 7 bases, with 13 bases between the two germline ends.

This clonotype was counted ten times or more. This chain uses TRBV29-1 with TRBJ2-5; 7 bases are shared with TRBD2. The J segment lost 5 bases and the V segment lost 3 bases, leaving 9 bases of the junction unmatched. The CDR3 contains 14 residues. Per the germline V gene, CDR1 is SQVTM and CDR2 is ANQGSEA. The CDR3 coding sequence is TGCAGCGTTGATGGGCGTGAGGGAGGGGAGACCCAGTACTTC. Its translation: CSVDGREGGETQYF.

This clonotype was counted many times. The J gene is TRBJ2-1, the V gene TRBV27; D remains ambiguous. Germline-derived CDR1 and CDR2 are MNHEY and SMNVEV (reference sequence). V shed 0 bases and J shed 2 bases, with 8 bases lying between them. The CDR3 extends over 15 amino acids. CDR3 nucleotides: TGTGCCAGCAGTTTATCTGGTAGCCCCTACAATGAGCAGTTCTTC. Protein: CASSLSGSPYNEQFF.

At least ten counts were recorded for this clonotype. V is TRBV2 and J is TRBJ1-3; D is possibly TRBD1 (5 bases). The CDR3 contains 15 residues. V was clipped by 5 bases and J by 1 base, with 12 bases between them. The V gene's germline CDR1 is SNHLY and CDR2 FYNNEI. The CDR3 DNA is TGTGCCAGCAGTACGGACAAGCAGTCTGGAAACACCATATATTTT. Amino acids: CASSTDKQSGNTIYF.

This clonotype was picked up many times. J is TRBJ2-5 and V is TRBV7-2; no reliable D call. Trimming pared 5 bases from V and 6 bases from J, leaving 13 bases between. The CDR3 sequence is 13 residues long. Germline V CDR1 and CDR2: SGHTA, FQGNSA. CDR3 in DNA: TGTGCCAGCAGCCCTGGGGTGTCGCAGACCCAGTACTTC. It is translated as CASSPGVSQTQYF.

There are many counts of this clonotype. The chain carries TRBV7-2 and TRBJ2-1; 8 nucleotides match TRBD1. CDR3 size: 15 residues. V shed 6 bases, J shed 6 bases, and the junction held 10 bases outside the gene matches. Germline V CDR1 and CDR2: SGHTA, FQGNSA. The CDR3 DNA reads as TGTGCCAGCAGTATTGACAGGGGATCGGGCAATGAGCAGTTCTTC. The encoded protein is CASSIDRGSGNEQFF.

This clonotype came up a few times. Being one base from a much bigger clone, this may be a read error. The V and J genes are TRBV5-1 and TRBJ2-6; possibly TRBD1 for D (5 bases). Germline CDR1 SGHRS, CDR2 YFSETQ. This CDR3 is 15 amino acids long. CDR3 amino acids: CASSPPTSGAKVLTF. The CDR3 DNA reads TGCGCCAGCAGCCCCCCGACCTCTGGGGCCAAAGTCCTGACTTTC.

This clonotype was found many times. The DNA for the CDR3 is TGCGCCAGCAGCTTTGGGCGGAACTACGAGCAGTACTTC. Encoded protein: CASSFGRNYEQYF. The chain joins TRBV5-1 to TRBJ2-7; no clear D gene. This CDR3 has 13 amino acids. CDR1 is SGHRS and CDR2 is YFSETQ in the germline V gene. V dropped 2 bases and J dropped 3 bases, with 9 bases sitting between them.